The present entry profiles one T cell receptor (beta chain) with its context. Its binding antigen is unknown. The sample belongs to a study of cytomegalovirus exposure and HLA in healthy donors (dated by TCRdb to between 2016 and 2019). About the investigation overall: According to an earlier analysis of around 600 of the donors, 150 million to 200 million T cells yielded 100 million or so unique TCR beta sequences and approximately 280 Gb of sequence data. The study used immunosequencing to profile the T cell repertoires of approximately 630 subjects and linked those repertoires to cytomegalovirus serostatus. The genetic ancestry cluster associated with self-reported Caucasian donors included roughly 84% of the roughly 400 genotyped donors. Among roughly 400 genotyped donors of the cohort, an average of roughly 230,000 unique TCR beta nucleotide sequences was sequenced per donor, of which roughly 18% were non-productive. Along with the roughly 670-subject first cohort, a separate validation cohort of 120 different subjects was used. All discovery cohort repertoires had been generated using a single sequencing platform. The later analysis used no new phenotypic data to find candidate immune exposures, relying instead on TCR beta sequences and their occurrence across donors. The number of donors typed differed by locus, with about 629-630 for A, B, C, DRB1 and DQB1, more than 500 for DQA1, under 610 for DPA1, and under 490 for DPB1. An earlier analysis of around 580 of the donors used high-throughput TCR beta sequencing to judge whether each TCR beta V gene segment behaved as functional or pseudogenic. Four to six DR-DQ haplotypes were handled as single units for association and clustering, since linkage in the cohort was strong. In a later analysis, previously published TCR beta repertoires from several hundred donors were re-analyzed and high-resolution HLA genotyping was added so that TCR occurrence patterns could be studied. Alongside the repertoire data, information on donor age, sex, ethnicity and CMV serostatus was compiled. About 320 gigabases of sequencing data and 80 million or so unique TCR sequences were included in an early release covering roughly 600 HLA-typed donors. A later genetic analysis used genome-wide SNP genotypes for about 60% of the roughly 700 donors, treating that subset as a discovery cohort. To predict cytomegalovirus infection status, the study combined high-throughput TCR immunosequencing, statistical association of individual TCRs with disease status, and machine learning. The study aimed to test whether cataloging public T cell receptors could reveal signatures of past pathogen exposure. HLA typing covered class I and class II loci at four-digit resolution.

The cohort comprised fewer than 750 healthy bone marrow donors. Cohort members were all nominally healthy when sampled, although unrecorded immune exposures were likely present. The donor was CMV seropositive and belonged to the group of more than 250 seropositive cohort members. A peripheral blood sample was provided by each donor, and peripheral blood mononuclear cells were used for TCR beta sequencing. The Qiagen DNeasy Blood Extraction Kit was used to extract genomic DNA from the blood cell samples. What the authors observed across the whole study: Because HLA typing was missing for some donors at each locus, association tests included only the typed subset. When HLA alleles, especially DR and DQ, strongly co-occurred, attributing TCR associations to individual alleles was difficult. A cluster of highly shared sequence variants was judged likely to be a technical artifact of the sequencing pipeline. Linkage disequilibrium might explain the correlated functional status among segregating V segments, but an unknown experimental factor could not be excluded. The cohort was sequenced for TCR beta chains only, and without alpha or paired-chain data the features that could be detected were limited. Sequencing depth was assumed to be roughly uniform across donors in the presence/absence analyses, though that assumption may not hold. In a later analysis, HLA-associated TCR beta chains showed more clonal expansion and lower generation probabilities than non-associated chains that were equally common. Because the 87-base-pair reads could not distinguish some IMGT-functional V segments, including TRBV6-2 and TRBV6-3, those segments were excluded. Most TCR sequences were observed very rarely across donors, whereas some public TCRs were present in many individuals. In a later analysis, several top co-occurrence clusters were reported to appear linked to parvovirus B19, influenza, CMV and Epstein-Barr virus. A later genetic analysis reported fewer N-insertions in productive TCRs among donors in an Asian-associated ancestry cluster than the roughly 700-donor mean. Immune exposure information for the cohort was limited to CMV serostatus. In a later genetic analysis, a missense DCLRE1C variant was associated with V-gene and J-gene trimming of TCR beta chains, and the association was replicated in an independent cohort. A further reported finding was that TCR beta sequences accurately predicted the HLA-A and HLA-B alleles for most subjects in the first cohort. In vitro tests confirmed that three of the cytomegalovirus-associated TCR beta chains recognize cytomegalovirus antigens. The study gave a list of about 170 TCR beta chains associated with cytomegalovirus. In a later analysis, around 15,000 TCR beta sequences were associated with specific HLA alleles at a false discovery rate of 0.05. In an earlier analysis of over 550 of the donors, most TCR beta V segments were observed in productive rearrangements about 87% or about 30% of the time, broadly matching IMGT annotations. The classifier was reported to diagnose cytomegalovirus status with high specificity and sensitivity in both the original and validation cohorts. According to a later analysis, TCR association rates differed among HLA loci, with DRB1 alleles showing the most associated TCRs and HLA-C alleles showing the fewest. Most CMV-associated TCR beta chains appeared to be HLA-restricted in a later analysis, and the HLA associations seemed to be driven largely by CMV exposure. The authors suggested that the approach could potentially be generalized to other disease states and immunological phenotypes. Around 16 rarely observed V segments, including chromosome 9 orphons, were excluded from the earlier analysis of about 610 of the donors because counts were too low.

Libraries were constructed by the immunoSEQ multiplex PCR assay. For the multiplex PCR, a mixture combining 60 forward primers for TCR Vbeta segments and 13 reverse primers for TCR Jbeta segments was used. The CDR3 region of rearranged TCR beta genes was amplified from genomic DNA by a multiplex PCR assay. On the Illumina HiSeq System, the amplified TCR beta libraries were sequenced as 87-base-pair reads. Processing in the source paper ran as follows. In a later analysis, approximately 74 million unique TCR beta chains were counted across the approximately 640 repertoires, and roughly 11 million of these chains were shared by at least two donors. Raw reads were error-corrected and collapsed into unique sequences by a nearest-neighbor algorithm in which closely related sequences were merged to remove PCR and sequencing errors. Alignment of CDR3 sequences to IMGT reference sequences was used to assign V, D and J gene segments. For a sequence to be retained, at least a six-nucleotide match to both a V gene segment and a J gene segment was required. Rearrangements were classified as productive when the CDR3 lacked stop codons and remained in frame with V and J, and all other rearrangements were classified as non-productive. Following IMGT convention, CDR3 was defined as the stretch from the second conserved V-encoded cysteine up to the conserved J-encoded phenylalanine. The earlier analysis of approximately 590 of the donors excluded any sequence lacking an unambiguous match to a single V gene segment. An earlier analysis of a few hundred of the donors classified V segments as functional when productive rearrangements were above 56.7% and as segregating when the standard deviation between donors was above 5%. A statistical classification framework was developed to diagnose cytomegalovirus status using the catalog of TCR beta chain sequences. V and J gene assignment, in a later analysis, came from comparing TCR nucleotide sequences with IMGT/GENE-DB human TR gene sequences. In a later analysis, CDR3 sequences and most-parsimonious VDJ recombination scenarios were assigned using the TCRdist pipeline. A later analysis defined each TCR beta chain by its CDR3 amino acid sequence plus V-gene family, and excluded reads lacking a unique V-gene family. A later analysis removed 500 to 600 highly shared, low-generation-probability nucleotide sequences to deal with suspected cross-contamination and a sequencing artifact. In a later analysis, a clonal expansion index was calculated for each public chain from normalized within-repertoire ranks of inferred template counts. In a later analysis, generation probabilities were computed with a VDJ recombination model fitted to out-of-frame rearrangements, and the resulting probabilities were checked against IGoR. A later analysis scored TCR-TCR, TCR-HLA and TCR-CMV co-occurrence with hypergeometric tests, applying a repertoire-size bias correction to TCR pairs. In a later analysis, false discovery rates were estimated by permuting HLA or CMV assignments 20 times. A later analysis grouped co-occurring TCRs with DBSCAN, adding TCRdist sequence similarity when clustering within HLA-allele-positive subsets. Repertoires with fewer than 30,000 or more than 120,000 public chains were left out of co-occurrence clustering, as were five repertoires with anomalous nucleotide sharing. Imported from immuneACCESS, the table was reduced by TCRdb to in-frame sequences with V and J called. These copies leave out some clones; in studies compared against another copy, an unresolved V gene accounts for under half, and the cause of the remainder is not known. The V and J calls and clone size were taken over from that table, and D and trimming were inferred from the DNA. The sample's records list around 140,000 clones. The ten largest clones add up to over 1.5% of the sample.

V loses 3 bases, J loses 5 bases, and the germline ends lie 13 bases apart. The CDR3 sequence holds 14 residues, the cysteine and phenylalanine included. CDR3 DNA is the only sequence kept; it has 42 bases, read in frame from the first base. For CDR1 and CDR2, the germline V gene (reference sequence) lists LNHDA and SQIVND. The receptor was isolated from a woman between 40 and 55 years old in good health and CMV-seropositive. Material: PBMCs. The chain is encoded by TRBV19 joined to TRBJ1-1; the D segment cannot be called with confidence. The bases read TGTGCCAGTAGTATGAAGTCCCCCCGGACTGAAGCTTTCTTT. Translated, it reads CASSMKSPRTEAFF.